A selection of T cell receptor beta chains follows, all from one sample in a study of lymphopenia after photon versus proton radiotherapy. Assay used: immunoSEQ multiplex PCR; TCRdb lists only in-frame clones, some missing. The profile shows over 50,000 clones, roughly 86% of them singletons. Sequencing used peripheral blood, obtained from a patient treated with photon-based radiotherapy. The receptor source for this set is a man between 35 and 55 years old with gastric cancer. CDR3s include the opening cysteine and the closing phenylalanine or tryptophan. D genes are given only for firm matches. Size is omitted from some rows. Given values are once, few, many or a class for expanded clones.

J gene	V gene	CDR3 length	D gene	clone size	CDR3 DNA	CDR3 protein
TRBJ2-3	TRBV15	14	-	once	TGTGCCACCAGCGGGGCTAGGGGCAGGGATACGCAGTATTTT	CATSGARGRDTQYF
TRBJ1-5	TRBV7-2	14	-	-	TGTGCCAGCAGCCCCAACTTGGGGAATCAGCCCCAGCATTTT	CASSPNLGNQPQHF
TRBJ1-5	TRBV10-3	15	-	-	TGTGCCATCAGTGAAGGACAGTATAGCAATCAGCCCCAGCATTTT	CAISEGQYSNQPQHF
TRBJ1-2	TRBV6-1	17	TRBD1	-	TGTGCCAGCAGTGATTCCGGGACAGGGTTTGGAAGCTATGGCTACACCTTC	CASSDSGTGFGSYGYTF
TRBJ1-6	TRBV7-9	16	-	-	TGTGCCAGCAGCTGGGACCCAAGGCTGTATAATTCACCCCTCCACTTT	CASSWDPRLYNSPLHF
TRBJ1-5	TRBV2	13	-	-	TGTGCCAGCAGTAAAGGGTCCGGAGAGCCCCAGCATTTT	CASSKGSGEPQHF
TRBJ2-2	TRBV7-9	15	-	-	TGTGCCAGCAGCCCCCGGAGGAGGAACACCGGGGAGCTGTTTTTT	CASSPRRRNTGELFF
TRBJ1-1	TRBV27	14	TRBD1	-	TGTGCCAGCAGTCCGCTGACAGGGTATCCTGAAGCTTTCTTT	CASSPLTGYPEAFF
TRBJ1-2	TRBV5-1	16	TRBD1	-	TGCGCCAGCAGCTCCCCGGAGGAGCAGGGGGGTCGTGGCTACACCTTC	CASSSPEEQGGRGYTF
TRBJ1-3	TRBV7-6	13	-	-	TGTGCCAGCAGCCGTACAGGGCCCGACACCATATATTTT	CASSRTGPDTIYF
TRBJ2-7	TRBV2	13	-	-	TGTGCCAGCAGTACACCGGGACTCCGGGAGCAGTACTTC	CASSTPGLREQYF
TRBJ1-1	TRBV6-5	15	-	-	TGTGCCAGCAGGTTACAGGGTTGGGGGTACACTGAAGCTTTCTTT	CASRLQGWGYTEAFF
TRBJ2-5	TRBV7-2	14	TRBD1	once	TGTGCCAGCAGCCCCCGACAGGGTACAGGGGTGCAGTACTTC	CASSPRQGTGVQYF